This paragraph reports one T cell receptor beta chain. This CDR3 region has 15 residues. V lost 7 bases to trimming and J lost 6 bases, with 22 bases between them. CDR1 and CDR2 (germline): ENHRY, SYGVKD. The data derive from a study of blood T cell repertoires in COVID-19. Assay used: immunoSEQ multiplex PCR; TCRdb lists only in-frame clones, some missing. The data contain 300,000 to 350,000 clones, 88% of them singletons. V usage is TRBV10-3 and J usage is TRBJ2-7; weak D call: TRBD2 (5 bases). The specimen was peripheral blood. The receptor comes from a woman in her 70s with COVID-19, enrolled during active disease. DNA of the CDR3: TGTGCCATCAAATCGGTAGGGTCTGGCGAGGGCGAGCAGTACTTC. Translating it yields CAIKSVGSGEGEQYF.